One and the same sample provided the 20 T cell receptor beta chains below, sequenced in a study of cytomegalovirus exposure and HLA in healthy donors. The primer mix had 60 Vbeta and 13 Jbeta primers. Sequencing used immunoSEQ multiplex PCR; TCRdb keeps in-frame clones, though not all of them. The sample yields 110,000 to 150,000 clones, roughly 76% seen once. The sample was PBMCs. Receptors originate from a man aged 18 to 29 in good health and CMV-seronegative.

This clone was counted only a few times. Here the CDR3 DNA reads TGTGCAAGCGGGAGTGGCTACGAGCAGTACTTC. Translated, it gives CASGSGYEQYF. V is TRBV28 and J is TRBJ2-7; 8 positions agree with TRBD2. CDR1 and CDR2 from the germline V gene are MDHEN and SYDVKM. CDR3 length: 11 residues.

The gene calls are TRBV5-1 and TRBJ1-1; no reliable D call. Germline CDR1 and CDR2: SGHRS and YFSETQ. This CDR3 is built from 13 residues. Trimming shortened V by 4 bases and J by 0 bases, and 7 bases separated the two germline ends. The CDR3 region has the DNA TGCGCCAGCAGCGCACAGATGAACACTGAAGCTTTCTTT. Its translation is CASSAQMNTEAFF.

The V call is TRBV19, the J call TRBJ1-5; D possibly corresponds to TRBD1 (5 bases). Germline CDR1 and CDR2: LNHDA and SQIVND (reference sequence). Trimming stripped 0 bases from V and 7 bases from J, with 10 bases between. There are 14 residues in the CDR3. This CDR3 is CASSIDTGGQPQHF. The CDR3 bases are TGTGCCAGTAGTATAGATACGGGGGGGCAGCCCCAGCATTTT.

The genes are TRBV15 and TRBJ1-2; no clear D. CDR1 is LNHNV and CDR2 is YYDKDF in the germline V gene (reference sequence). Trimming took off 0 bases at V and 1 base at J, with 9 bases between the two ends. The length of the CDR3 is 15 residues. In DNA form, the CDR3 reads TGTGCCACCAGCAGAGATCTAGGAGTTAACTATGGCTACACCTTC. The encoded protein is CATSRDLGVNYGYTF.

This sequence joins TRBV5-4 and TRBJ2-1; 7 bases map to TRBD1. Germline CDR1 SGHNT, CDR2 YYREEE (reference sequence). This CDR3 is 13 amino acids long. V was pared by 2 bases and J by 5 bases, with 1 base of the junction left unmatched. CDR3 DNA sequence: TGTGCCAGCAGCTTTACAGGGGACAATGAGCAGTTCTTC. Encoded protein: CASSFTGDNEQFF.

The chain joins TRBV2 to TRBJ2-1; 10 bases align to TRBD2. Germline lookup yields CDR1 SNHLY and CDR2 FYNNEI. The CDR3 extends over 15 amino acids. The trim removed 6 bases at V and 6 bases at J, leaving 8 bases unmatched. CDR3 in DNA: TGTGCCAGCAGGCCTCGACTAGCGGGTTTCAATGAGCAGTTCTTC. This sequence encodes CASRPRLAGFNEQFF.

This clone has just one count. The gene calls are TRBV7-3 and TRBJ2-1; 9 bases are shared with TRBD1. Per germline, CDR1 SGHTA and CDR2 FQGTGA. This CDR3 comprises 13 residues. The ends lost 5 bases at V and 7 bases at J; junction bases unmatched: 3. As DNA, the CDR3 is TGTGCCAGCAGCCTCGGACAGGGGAATGAGCAGTTCTTC. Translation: CASSLGQGNEQFF.

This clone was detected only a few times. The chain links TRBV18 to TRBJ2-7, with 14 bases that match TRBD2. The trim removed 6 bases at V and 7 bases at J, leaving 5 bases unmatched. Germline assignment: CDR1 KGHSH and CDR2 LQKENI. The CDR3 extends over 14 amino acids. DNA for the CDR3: TGTGCCAGCTCCCCGACTAGCGGGGGGGGTGAGCAGTACTTC. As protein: CASSPTSGGGEQYF. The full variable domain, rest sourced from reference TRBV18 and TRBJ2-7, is NAGVMQNPRHLVRRRGQEARLRCSPMKGHSHVYWYRQLPEEGLKFMVYLQKENIIDESGMPKERFSAEFPKEGPSILRIQQVVRGDSAAYFCASSPTSGGGEQYFGPGTRLTVT.

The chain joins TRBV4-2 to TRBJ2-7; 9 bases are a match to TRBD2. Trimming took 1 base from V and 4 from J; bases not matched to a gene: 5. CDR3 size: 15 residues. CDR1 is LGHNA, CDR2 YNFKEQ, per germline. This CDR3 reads CASSQGRTSEYEQYF. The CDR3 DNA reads TGTGCCAGCAGCCAAGGGCGGACTAGCGAGTACGAGCAGTACTTC.

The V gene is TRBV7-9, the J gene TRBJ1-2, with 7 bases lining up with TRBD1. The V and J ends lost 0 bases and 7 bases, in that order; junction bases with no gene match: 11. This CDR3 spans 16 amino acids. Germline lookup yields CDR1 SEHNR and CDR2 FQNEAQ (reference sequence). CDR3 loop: CASSLAKGQGVSGYTF. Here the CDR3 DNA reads TGTGCCAGCAGCTTAGCGAAGGGCCAGGGGGTCTCTGGCTACACCTTC.

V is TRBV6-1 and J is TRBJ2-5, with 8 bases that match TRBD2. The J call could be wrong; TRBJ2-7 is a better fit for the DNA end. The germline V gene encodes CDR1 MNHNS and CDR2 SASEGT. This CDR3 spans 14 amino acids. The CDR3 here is CASSSVAGTYEQYF. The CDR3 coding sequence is TGTGCCAGCAGTAGTGTAGCGGGAACCTACGAGCAGTACTTC.

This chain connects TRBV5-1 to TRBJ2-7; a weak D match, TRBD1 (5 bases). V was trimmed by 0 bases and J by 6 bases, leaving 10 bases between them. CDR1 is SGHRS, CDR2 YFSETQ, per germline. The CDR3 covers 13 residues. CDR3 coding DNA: TGCGCCAGCAGCTTGGAGGGGTCCCCCGAGCAGTACTTC. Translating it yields CASSLEGSPEQYF.

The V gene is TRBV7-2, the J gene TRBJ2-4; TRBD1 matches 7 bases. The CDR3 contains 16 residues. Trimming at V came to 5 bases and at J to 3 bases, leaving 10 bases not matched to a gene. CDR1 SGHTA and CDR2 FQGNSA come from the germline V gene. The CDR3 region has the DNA TGTGCCAGCAGCCCCCAGGGGGTTCGGGGCAAAAACATTCAGTACTTC. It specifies CASSPQGVRGKNIQYF. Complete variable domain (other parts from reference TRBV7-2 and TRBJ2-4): GAGVSQSPSNKVTEKGKDVELRCDPISGHTALYWYRQSLGQGLEFLIYFQGNSAPDKSGLPSDRFSAERTGGSVSTLTIQRTQQEDSAVYLCASSPQGVRGKNIQYFGAGTRLSVL.

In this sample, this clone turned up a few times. The CDR3 DNA reads TGCGCCAGCAGCCAAGAAAGGCAGGGAAATCAGCCCCAGCATTTT. Its protein is CASSQERQGNQPQHF. The gene calls are TRBV4-1 and TRBJ1-5; D is possibly TRBD1 (5 bases). The V and J ends lost 0 bases and 4 bases respectively, with 10 bases between them. There are 15 residues in the CDR3. Germline loops: CDR1 MGHRA, CDR2 YSYEKL.

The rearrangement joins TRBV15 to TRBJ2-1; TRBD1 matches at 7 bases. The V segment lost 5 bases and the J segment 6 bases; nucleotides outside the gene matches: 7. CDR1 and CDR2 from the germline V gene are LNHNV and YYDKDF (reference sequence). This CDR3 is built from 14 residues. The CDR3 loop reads CATSQRTGSNEQFF. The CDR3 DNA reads TGTGCCACCAGCCAACGGACAGGCTCCAATGAGCAGTTCTTC. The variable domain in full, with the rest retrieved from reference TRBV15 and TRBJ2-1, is DAMVIQNPRYQVTQFGKPVTLSCSQTLNHNVMYWYQQKSSQAPKLLFHYYDKDFNNEADTPDNFQSRRPNTSFCFLDIRSPGLGDTAMYLCATSQRTGSNEQFFGPGTRLTVL.

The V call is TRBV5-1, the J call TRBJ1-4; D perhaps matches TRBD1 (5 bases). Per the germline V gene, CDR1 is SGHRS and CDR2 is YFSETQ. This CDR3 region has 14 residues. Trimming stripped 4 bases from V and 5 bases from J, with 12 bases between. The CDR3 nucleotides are TGCGCCAGCAGCCGCGGGACGGAGAATGAAAAACTGTTTTTT. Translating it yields CASSRGTENEKLFF.

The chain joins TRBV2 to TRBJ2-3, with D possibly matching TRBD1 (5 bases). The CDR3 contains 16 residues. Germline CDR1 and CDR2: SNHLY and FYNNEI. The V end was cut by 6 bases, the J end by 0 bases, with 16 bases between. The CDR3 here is CASRGRTRTSTDTQYF. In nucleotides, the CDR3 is TGTGCCAGCAGGGGAAGGACAAGGACAAGCACAGATACGCAGTATTTT.

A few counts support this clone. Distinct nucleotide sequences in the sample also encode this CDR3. The chain's CDR3 is CASSAVSYEQYF. CDR3 bases: TGCGCCAGCAGTGCGGTATCCTACGAGCAGTACTTC. The chain joins TRBV10-2 to TRBJ2-7; D gene ambiguous. Germline CDR1 and CDR2: WSHSY and SAAADI. The CDR3 length is 12 residues. The V end was cut by 4 bases, the J end by 1 base, with 5 bases between.

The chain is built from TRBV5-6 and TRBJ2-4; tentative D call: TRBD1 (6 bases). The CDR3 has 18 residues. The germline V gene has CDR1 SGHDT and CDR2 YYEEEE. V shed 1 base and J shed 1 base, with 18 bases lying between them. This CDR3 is CASSLPNSGDWAKNIQYF. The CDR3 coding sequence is TGTGCCAGCAGCTTGCCCAATTCAGGGGATTGGGCCAAAAACATTCAGTACTTC.

The CDR3 DNA reads TGTGCCAGCAGCCAAGATATGACAGGGGAGGGCTACACCTTC. Its protein is CASSQDMTGEGYTF. The chain links TRBV14 to TRBJ1-2; 8 bases line up with TRBD1. V was pared by 0 bases and J by 8 bases, with 5 bases of the junction left unmatched. CDR1 SGHDN and CDR2 FVKESK come from the germline V gene. The CDR3 runs 14 residues.